These 10 T cell receptor beta chains came from one sample sequenced in a study of blood T cell repertoires in COVID-19. Sequencing used immunoSEQ multiplex PCR; TCRdb keeps in-frame clones, though not all of them. The data show 250,000 to 300,000 clones, 90% seen once. Sample: peripheral blood. The receptors were sampled from a woman aged 55-70 years with COVID-19, enrolled during active disease.

The genes are TRBV7-9 and TRBJ1-2; D possibly corresponds to TRBD1 (5 bases). V was shortened by 1 base and J by 5 bases, with 14 bases between the two germline ends. Looked up from germline, CDR1 is SEHNR and CDR2 is FQNEAQ (reference sequence). The CDR3 extends over 15 amino acids. This chain's CDR3 is CASSLVGGIRYGYTF. Written as DNA, the CDR3 is TGTGCCAGCAGCTTAGTGGGGGGTATACGGTATGGCTACACCTTC.

The chain recombines TRBV3-1 (or the pseudogene TRBV3-2) with TRBJ1-2; D gene uncertain. This CDR3 spans 14 amino acids. The germline V gene encodes CDR1 LGHDT and CDR2 YNNKEL (reference sequence). V lost 5 bases and J lost 8, with 18 bases in between. CDR3 protein: CASSSGPPRGGYTF. CDR3 sequence (DNA): TGTGCCAGCAGCAGCGGTCCCCCGAGAGGGGGCTACACCTTC.

In this sample, this clone turned up a few times. The chain combines TRBV19 with TRBJ1-1; 7 bases align to TRBD1. This CDR3 comprises 14 residues. CDR1 and CDR2 from the germline V gene are LNHDA and SQIVND (reference sequence). Losses at the gene ends were 3 bases for V and 7 bases for J; bases not matched to a gene: 8. DNA for the CDR3: TGTGCCAGTAGTATGACAGGGTATGCCGATGAAGCTTTCTTT. This translates into CASSMTGYADEAFF.

The gene calls are TRBV9 and TRBJ1-1; 9 bases map to TRBD1. The germline V gene has CDR1 SGDLS and CDR2 YYNGEE. The CDR3 runs to 15 residues. The V segment lost 4 bases and the J segment 1 base; nucleotides outside the gene matches: 5. CDR3 nucleotide sequence: TGTGCCAGCAGCCTCACAGGGGGCCAGAACACTGAAGCTTTCTTT. Translating gives CASSLTGGQNTEAFF.

The rearrangement uses TRBV27 and TRBJ1-2; TRBD1 matches at 9 bases. Germline lookup yields CDR1 MNHEY and CDR2 SMNVEV (reference sequence). The V gene end was trimmed by 3 bases and the J gene end by 5 bases; junction bases not matched to a gene: 7. The CDR3 length is 15 residues. The CDR3 loop is CASSLPPGQGYGYTF. As DNA, the CDR3 is TGTGCCAGCAGTTTGCCCCCGGGACAGGGATATGGCTACACCTTC.

A few counts support this clone. The gene calls are TRBV7-9 and TRBJ2-7, with a possible D match to TRBD2 (6 bases). This CDR3 contains 14 residues. Germline assignment: CDR1 SEHNR and CDR2 FQNEAQ (reference sequence). With 4 bases removed from V and 5 bases from J, the gap between germline ends came to 15 bases. The CDR3 spells CASSSPGLFHEQYF. DNA for the CDR3: TGTGCCAGCAGCTCACCTGGACTATTCCACGAGCAGTACTTC.

The chain has TRBV18 and TRBJ2-7, with 10 bases aligning to TRBD1. V shed 3 bases, J shed 4 bases, and the junction held 6 bases outside the gene matches. This CDR3 spans 15 amino acids. Germline CDR1 reads KGHSH; CDR2 reads LQKENI. CDR3 sequence: CASSPLTGGKYEQYF. CDR3 nucleotide sequence: TGTGCCAGCTCACCGTTGACAGGGGGCAAATACGAGCAGTACTTC.

This chain uses TRBV4-3 with TRBJ1-5; 7 nucleotides line up with TRBD1. The J segment lost 6 bases and the V segment lost 1 base, leaving 3 bases of the junction unmatched. CDR3 length: 14 amino acids. The germline V gene has CDR1 LGHNA and CDR2 YSLEER. CDR3 nucleotides: TGCGCCAGCAGCCAAGGGAGGGGGCTTCAGCCCCAGCATTTT. Its protein is CASSQGRGLQPQHF.

This chain joins TRBV7-9 and TRBJ1-5, with 8 nucleotides matching TRBD1. The CDR3 has 14 residues. J was trimmed by 5 bases and V by 5 bases; bases with no gene match: 5. Germline V gives CDR1 SEHNR, CDR2 FQNEAQ (reference sequence). CDR3 in DNA: TGTGCCAGCAGCGGACAGGGTTTGGATCAGCCCCAGCATTTT. The encoded protein is CASSGQGLDQPQHF.

This chain connects TRBV19 to TRBJ1-1; no clear D. Trimming took off 6 bases at V and 1 base at J, with 9 bases between the two ends. Germline loops: CDR1 LNHDA, CDR2 SQIVND (reference sequence). The CDR3 contains 13 residues. Here the CDR3 reads CASRLGPNTEAFF. The CDR3 coding sequence is TGTGCCAGTAGGCTGGGCCCGAACACTGAAGCTTTCTTT.